In this sample, the clone carrying this TCR beta chain turned up once. This sample stems from a study of blood T cell repertoires in COVID-19. The overall study: Acute-phase and convalescent COVID-19 samples originated in the United States, Italy and Spain. PBMCs, B-cell-depleted T cells, or T cells were the source of the cDNA or gDNA that made up the material.

Authors' methods: Amplification of reference gene primers provided the estimated nucleated cell counts. Data came from immunoSEQ multiplex PCR; TCRdb stores just in-frame clones and leaves some out. V and J calls and clone size are those listed in that table; D and trimming were worked out from the DNA. Here the sample spans under 350,000 clones, roughly 90% being singletons. Germline CDR1 and CDR2: SGDLS and YYNGEE. The CDR3 sequence is 14 residues long. The V gene lost 1 base and the J gene lost 1 base, with 9 bases spanning the gap. This receptor was identified in a middle-aged man with acute or convalescent COVID-19. Sequencing input: peripheral blood. J is TRBJ2-7 and V is TRBV9; possible D gene TRBD1, 5 bases. CDR3 region: CASSVTGASYEQYF. The CDR3, as DNA: TGTGCCAGCAGCGTAACAGGAGCTTCCTACGAGCAGTACTTC. Looking up the rest from reference TRBV9 and TRBJ2-7 gives the full variable domain: DSGVTQTPKHLITATGQRVTLRCSPRSGDLSVYWYQQSLDQGLQFLIQYYNGEERAKGNILERFSAQQFPDLHSELNLSSLELGDSALYFCASSVTGASYEQYFGPGTRLTVT.